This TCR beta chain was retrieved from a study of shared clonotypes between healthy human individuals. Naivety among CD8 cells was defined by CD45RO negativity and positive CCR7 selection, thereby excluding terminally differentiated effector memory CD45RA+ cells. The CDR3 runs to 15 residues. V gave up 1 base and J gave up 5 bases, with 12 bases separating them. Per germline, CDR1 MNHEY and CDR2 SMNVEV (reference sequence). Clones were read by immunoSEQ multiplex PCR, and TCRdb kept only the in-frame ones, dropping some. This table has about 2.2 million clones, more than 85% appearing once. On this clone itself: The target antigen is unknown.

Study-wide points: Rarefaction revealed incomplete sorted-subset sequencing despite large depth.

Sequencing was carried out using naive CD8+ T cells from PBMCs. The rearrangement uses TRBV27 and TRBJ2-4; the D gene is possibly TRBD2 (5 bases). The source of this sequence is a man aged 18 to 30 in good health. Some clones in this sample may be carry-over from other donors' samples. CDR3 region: CASSLLREKENIQYF. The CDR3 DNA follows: TGTGCCAGCAGTTTATTGAGGGAAAAGGAAAACATTCAGTACTTC.